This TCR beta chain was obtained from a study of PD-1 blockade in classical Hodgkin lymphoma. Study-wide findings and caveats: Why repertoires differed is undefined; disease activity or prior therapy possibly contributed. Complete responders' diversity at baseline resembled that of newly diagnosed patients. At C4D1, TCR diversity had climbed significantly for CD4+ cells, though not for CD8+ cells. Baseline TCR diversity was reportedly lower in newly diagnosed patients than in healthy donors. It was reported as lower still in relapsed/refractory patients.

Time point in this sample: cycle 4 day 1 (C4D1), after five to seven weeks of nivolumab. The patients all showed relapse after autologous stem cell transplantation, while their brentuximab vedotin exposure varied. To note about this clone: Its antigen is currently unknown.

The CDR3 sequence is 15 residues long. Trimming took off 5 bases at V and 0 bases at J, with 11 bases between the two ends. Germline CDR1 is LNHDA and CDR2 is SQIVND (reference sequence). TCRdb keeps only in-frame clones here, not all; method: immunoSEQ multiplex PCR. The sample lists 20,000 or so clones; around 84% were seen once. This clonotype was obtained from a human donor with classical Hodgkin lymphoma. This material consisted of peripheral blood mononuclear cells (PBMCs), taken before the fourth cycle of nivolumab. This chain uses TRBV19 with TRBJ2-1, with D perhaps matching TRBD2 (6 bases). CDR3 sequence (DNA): TGTGCCAGTAGTCCCTCTAGCGTCTCCTACAATGAGCAGTTCTTC. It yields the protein CASSPSSVSYNEQFF.